Listed below are T cell receptor beta chains from one sample, sequenced in a study of T cell responses to AZD1222 COVID-19 vaccine. Data came from immunoSEQ multiplex PCR; TCRdb stores just in-frame clones and leaves some out. The sample yields about 210,000 clones, less than 95% seen once. The material sequenced was peripheral blood, taken 28 days after the second dose of the MenACWY control vaccine. These receptors were taken from an adult who received the MenACWY meningococcal vaccine as a control. CDR3s include the opening cysteine and the closing phenylalanine or tryptophan. The order of the fields is clone size, D gene, J gene, V gene, CDR3 DNA, CDR3 protein. D genes are given only for firm matches. Only some rows state a clone size, as once, few, many or a class for expanded clones.

.,.,TRBJ2-3,TRBV10-3,TGTGCCACCGTAGGGGCGGCAGATACGCAGTATTTT,CATVGAADTQYF
few,.,TRBJ1-5,TRBV9,TGTGCCAGCAGCGTAGGGGTTAACAATCAGCCCCAGCATTTT,CASSVGVNNQPQHF
.,.,TRBJ1-2,TRBV19,TGTGCCAGTAGTATGTCTCGTGGGGGCGGCTATGGCTACACCTTC,CASSMSRGGGYGYTF
.,.,TRBJ2-1,TRBV15,TGTGCCACCAGCAGAGATAACCCAGATCCCGGCAATGAGCAGTTCTTC,CATSRDNPDPGNEQFF
.,.,TRBJ2-2,TRBV5-4,TGTGCCAGCAGCTTGGTTGGGGGCGGCACCGGGGAGCTGTTTTTT,CASSLVGGGTGELFF
.,TRBD2,TRBJ2-3,TRBV6-1,TGTGCCAGCAGTGAAGCCAGCGGGGGGGCCCAAGATACGCAGTATTTT,CASSEASGGAQDTQYF
few,.,TRBJ2-5,TRBV7-9,TGTGCCAGCAGCTTTTCTAGGTACCAAGAGACCCAGTACTTC,CASSFSRYQETQYF
.,TRBD1,TRBJ1-2,TRBV6-5,TGTGCCAGCAGTCGGGACAGGGTATATGGCTACACCTTC,CASSRDRVYGYTF
.,.,TRBJ1-6,TRBV3-1/TRBV3-2,TGTGCCAGCAGCCAAGCAGGGAATTCACCCCTCCACTTT,CASSQAGNSPLHF
.,.,TRBJ1-5,TRBV18,TGTGCCAGCTCACCAGGAGCGAATCAGCCCCAGCATTTT,CASSPGANQPQHF
.,.,TRBJ1-2,TRBV28,TGTGCCAGCGGGCAGCTCTATGGCTACACCTTC,CASGQLYGYTF
.,TRBD2,TRBJ2-5,TRBV28,TGTGCCAGCAGTTTTCGGGGGGGGCCTGAGACCCAGTACTTC,CASSFRGGPETQYF
.,.,TRBJ2-5,TRBV27,TGTGCCAGCAGTTTGAGCTACCAAGAGACCCAGTACTTC,CASSLSYQETQYF
.,TRBD2,TRBJ2-1,TRBV7-2,TGTGCCAGCAGCTTGGGACTAGCGGGAATAACCTACAATGAGCAGTTCTTC,CASSLGLAGITYNEQFF
.,.,TRBJ2-5,TRBV3-1/TRBV3-2,TGTGCCAGCAGACCCCCCGGGGCCGATAACCAAGAGACCCAGTACTTC,CASRPPGADNQETQYF
.,.,TRBJ2-3,TRBV30,TGTGCCTCCTTTCCCCAGGGGACAGATACGCAGTATTTT,CASFPQGTDTQYF
once,TRBD2,TRBJ2-5,TRBV4-1,TGCGCCAGCAGCCAAACCCTAGCGGGAGTAGAGACCCAGTACTTC,CASSQTLAGVETQYF
.,.,TRBJ1-2,TRBV12-5,TGTGCTAGTGGTTTGTCGGGGGGCGCGGATGGCTACACCTTC,CASGLSGGADGYTF
.,.,TRBJ2-6,TRBV7-2,TGTGCCAGCAGCTTAAACGGAGTCTCTGGGGCCAACGTCCTGACTTTC,CASSLNGVSGANVLTF